Following are 21 T cell receptor beta chains from one sample sequenced in a study of blood T cell repertoires in COVID-19 (dated by TCRdb to 2018 to 2020). Library generation was performed with the immunoSEQ multiplex PCR assay. In TCRdb, the immuneACCESS table is reduced to in-frame sequences with V and J assigned. These tables do not hold every clone; where another copy was compared, an unresolved V gene accounts for under half, and the others remain unexplained. This sample is represented by around 250,000 clones; about four fifths of them were singletons. The ten largest account for approximately 3.2% of the sample. The material sequenced was peripheral blood. The receptors originated from a young woman with acute or convalescent COVID-19.

The V call is TRBV12-3 or TRBV12-4, the J call TRBJ1-2; D gene unclear. The V gene lost 8 bases and the J gene lost 2 bases, with 12 bases spanning the gap. The CDR3 is made up of 13 amino acids. The CDR3, as DNA: TGTGCCAGCGCCGAGCAGAGGAACTATGGCTACACCTTC. It encodes CASAEQRNYGYTF.

CDR3 loop: CASRGGEGGSGNTIYF. CDR3 in DNA: TGCGCCAGCAGGGGGGGTGAGGGCGGCTCTGGAAACACCATATATTTT. The chain links TRBV10-1 to TRBJ1-3; tentative D call: TRBD1 (5 bases). Germline CDR1 reads WNHNN; CDR2 reads SYGVQD (reference sequence). The CDR3 runs 16 residues. The V and J ends lost 6 bases and 0 bases respectively, with 15 bases between them.

V and J are TRBV30 and TRBJ2-7; 9 bases are shared with TRBD1. With 2 bases clipped from V and 4 bases from J, the junction kept 6 bases outside the gene matches. This CDR3 is 14 amino acids long. In germline, CDR1 is GTSNPN, CDR2 SVGIG (reference sequence). CDR3: CAWSPPDRGYEQYF. CDR3 coding DNA: TGTGCCTGGAGTCCCCCGGACAGGGGTTACGAGCAGTACTTC.

This rearrangement joins TRBV5-4 to TRBJ2-3; D not resolved. V gave up 1 base and J gave up 2 bases, with 11 bases separating them. The germline gives CDR1 SGHNT, CDR2 YYREEE (reference sequence). The CDR3 is made up of 15 amino acids. CDR3 bases: TGTGCCAGCAGCTTGCGCGAAGAGCCCACAGATACGCAGTATTTT. Residues: CASSLREEPTDTQYF.

This clone was found once. J is TRBJ2-7 and V is TRBV28; 7 bases align to TRBD1. Looked up from germline, CDR1 is MDHEN and CDR2 is SYDVKM. V lost 6 bases to trimming and J lost 5 bases; unmatched junction nucleotides: 10. CDR3 length equals 14 residues. CDR3 nucleotides: TGTGCCAGCAGAACACAGGGGTCGAGGGACGAGCAGTACTTC. Protein sequence: CASRTQGSRDEQYF. The variable domain in full, completed from reference TRBV28 and TRBJ2-7, reads DVKVTQSSRYLVKRTGEKVFLECVQDMDHENMFWYRQDPGLGLRLIYFSYDVKMKEKGDIPEGYSVSREKKERFSLILESASTNQTSMYLCASRTQGSRDEQYFGPGTRLTVT.

The chain links TRBV6-5 to TRBJ2-7, with 9 nucleotides matching TRBD1. V dropped 6 bases and J dropped 6; count of bases not matched to a gene: 9. The CDR3 totals 14 residues. CDR1 is MNHEY, CDR2 SVGAGI, per germline. Written as DNA, the CDR3 is TGTGCCAGCAGCAAGGACAGGGGTCGTGGCGAGCAGTACTTC. This codes for CASSKDRGRGEQYF.

This clone was found once. This rearrangement joins TRBV30 to TRBJ1-1; the match to TRBD1 covers 10 bases. Germline V CDR1 and CDR2: GTSNPN, SVGIG (reference sequence). CDR3 length equals 13 residues. The junction had 4 bases not matched to a gene; V was cut back by 3 bases and J by 6 bases. This CDR3 reads CAWRTGGDSEAFF. DNA of the CDR3: TGTGCCTGGAGGACAGGGGGCGACTCTGAAGCTTTCTTT.

This chain uses TRBV6-1 with TRBJ1-5; no firm D call. From germline, CDR1 is MNHNS and CDR2 SASEGT. CDR3 size: 15 residues. The V end was cut by 2 bases, the J end by 5 bases, with 13 bases between. CDR3 in amino acids: CASSEFGGWDQPQHF. CDR3 nucleotides: TGTGCCAGCAGTGAATTTGGCGGTTGGGATCAGCCCCAGCATTTT.

The V call is TRBV29-1, the J call TRBJ2-1; 14 positions match TRBD2. Trimming took 7 bases from V and 9 from J; bases not matched to a gene: 11. The germline V gene encodes CDR1 SQVTM and CDR2 ANQGSEA. The CDR3 consists of 15 residues. The CDR3 sequence is CSGITGTSGSLEQFF. In DNA form, the CDR3 reads TGCAGCGGGATCACCGGGACTAGCGGGAGTCTTGAGCAGTTCTTC.

With respect to this clone: Compared with germline, one end of the junction differs, possibly owing to a read error. This sequence joins TRBV11-2 and TRBJ2-7, with 8 positions matching TRBD1. This CDR3 spans 13 amino acids. The germline CDR1 and CDR2 sequences are SGHAT and FQNNGV. CDR3 DNA: TGTGCCAGCAGCCGATCCGGTGGGACAGGTGATTTCTTC. It is translated as CASSRSGGTGDFF.

The chain joins TRBV6-2 or TRBV6-3 to TRBJ1-2; the D gene is possibly TRBD1 (6 bases). CDR3 length: 17 residues. Germline CDR1 MNHEY, CDR2 SVGEGT. The V gene lost 6 bases and the J gene lost 4 bases, with 24 bases spanning the gap. CDR3 amino acids: CASSLQGVLHYPYGYTF. The CDR3 nucleotides are TGTGCCAGCAGCCTACAGGGCGTTCTCCACTATCCCTATGGCTACACCTTC.

The V call is TRBV9, the J call TRBJ2-1; 9 bases match TRBD2. The germline V gene encodes CDR1 SGDLS and CDR2 YYNGEE. After removal of 0 bases from V and 8 bases from J, the junction contained 9 bases not matched to a gene. The CDR3 is made up of 16 amino acids. Here the CDR3 DNA reads TGTGCCAGCAGCGTAGGGGGGCTAGCGGGAAGCGATGAGCAGTTCTTC. Translated, it gives CASSVGGLAGSDEQFF.

V gene TRBV28 combines with J gene TRBJ2-7, with 7 nucleotides matching TRBD1. V was clipped by 6 bases and J by 2 bases; unmatched bases: 7. The CDR3 extends over 14 amino acids. Germline V CDR1 and CDR2: MDHEN, SYDVKM. This CDR3 reads CASRSGQTPYEQYF. CDR3 DNA sequence: TGTGCCAGCAGATCGGGACAGACACCCTACGAGCAGTACTTC.

The chain couples TRBV5-1 to TRBJ2-1; 9 nucleotides line up with TRBD2. Germline CDR1 and CDR2: SGHRS and YFSETQ. CDR3 length equals 15 residues. Trimming at V came to 6 bases and at J to 3 bases, leaving 7 bases not matched to a gene. The CDR3 DNA sequence: TGCGCCAGCACCACGCAGACTAGCGGCTACAATGAGCAGTTCTTC. Translation: CASTTQTSGYNEQFF.

The CDR3 loop reads CASSEFGVYGYTF. CDR3 DNA sequence: TGTGCCAGCAGTGAATTCGGGGTTTATGGCTACACCTTC. V and J are TRBV6-1 and TRBJ1-2; D not certain. Germline V gives CDR1 MNHNS, CDR2 SASEGT. The ends were cut back, 2 bases at V and 5 bases at J, with 9 bases in the middle. The CDR3 covers 13 residues.

The chain couples TRBV6-4 to TRBJ2-3, with D possibly TRBD2 on 6 matching bases. Germline V gene data show CDR1 as MRHNA and CDR2 as SNTAGT. The CDR3 is 14 residues long. V was cut by 5 bases and J by 2 bases, with 11 bases left in between. Here the CDR3 DNA reads TGTGCCAGCAGTACGGGAGACCCCACAGATACGCAGTATTTT. This encodes CASSTGDPTDTQYF.

The chain employs TRBV6-6 and TRBJ1-4; D might be TRBD1 (5 bases). The CDR3 runs 16 residues. The germline gives CDR1 MNHNY, CDR2 SVGAGI (reference sequence). V lost 3 bases, J lost 8 bases, and 19 bases lay in between. The CDR3: CASSYRDSPRGEKLFF. The CDR3 nucleotides are TGTGCCAGCAGTTATCGGGACTCTCCCCGGGGGGAAAAACTGTTTTTT.

The J gene is TRBJ2-1, the V gene TRBV19; 7 bases fit TRBD2. The junction had 19 bases not matched to a gene; V was cut back by 7 bases and J by 7 bases. CDR3 length: 17 residues. CDR1 and CDR2 (germline): LNHDA, SQIVND (reference sequence). CDR3 sequence reads: CASTVAGTKGLANEQFF. The CDR3 DNA reads TGTGCCAGTACTGTGGCCGGGACTAAGGGCCTCGCGAATGAGCAGTTCTTC.

This clone appeared once. The chain employs TRBV4-3 and TRBJ1-2; D gene uncertain. Trimming stripped 0 bases from V and 4 bases from J, with 12 bases between. The CDR3 loop spans 15 amino acids. CDR1 is LGHNA and CDR2 is YSLEER in the germline V gene. CDR3 protein: CASSQDSANPYGYTF. In DNA, the CDR3 is TGCGCCAGCAGCCAAGATTCAGCGAACCCCTATGGCTACACCTTC.

This clone showed up just once. This chain links TRBV11-2 with TRBJ2-7; D gene uncertain. The V gene lost 2 bases and the J gene lost 2 bases, with 10 bases spanning the gap. The length of the CDR3 is 14 residues. Germline lookup yields CDR1 SGHAT and CDR2 FQNNGV. This CDR3 is CASSLSGWAYEQYF. The CDR3 DNA reads as TGTGCCAGCAGCTTATCCGGGTGGGCCTACGAGCAGTACTTC.

As DNA, the CDR3 is TGTGCCAGCTACCCCCAGGACAGGGTGGGGGAGCAGTACTTC. Protein sequence: CASYPQDRVGEQYF. The chain recombines TRBV21-1 with TRBJ2-7; the D segment call TRBD1 is taken from the table without a DNA check. TRBV21-1 is flagged as a pseudogene. CDR3 length equals 14 residues.